The subject of this entry is one TCR beta chain. What it recognizes is unknown. TCR alpha and TCR beta cDNA libraries with sample barcodes and UMIs came from 5'RACE using constant-segment primers. Via MiXCR, TCRdb re-called the 5' RACE reads, giving one row per CDR3 protein. Here the sample spans around 250,000 distinct CDR3 sequences, 15% to 20% being singletons. This record comes from a study of T-cell memory formation after mild COVID-19. Study-level background: TCR clusters were mostly confined to one donor each.

Study-wide results and limits: Clones that shrank (day 15 to 85) were balanced CD4/CD8, whereas later expanders leaned CD4+.

Sequencing was performed on PBMCs or a T cell subset sorted from them (not recorded which). This receptor was identified in a man in his late teens or twenties who had mild COVID-19 (a few samples of this study predate the infection). Cell type and time point are not known.

In nucleotides, the CDR3 is TGCAGTGCTAGAGATCTAGGAGGGGAGGTTGGCTACACCTTC. Translated, it gives CSARDLGGEVGYTF. The chain employs TRBV20-1 and TRBJ1-2; TRBD1 is a possible D gene (5 bases). Germline CDR1 and CDR2: DFQATT and SNEGSKA (reference sequence). The CDR3 is made up of 14 amino acids. V gave up 0 bases and J gave up 7 bases, with 15 bases separating them.